This T cell receptor (beta chain) was recovered during a study of shared clonotypes between healthy human individuals. Findings of the study overall: In having few donors, the study represented limited genetic and exposure-history diversity.

Here immunoSEQ multiplex PCR was the method, and the copy in TCRdb shows in-frame clones only, minus some. Counted here are around 2.3 million clones, 90% to 96% occurring once; the ten biggest clones make up less than 0.15%. The V gene end was trimmed by 2 bases and the J gene end by 7 bases; junction bases not matched to a gene: 5. The CDR3 runs 15 residues. Per germline, CDR1 SGHTA and CDR2 FQGNSA. Recent acute infections and vaccinations were absent in the healthy HIV-negative adult donors. The table lists this clone with a count of one. Antigen: not known. Sample: naive CD4+ T cells sorted from blood. Noted subset: CD45RA+ positively selected. V usage is TRBV7-2 and J usage is TRBJ1-6; 7 bases match TRBD1. This sequence was found in a man aged 18 to 30 in good health. CDR3 amino acids: CASSLHRGGNSPLHF. In DNA form, the CDR3 reads TGTGCCAGCAGCTTACACAGGGGTGGAAATTCACCCCTCCACTTT.